The T cell receptor (beta chain) under discussion was sequenced for a study of T-cell memory formation after mild COVID-19. General observations from the study: While clones contracting from day 15 to 85 were balanced between CD4 and CD8, later expanders leaned CD4+.

The table lists this clonotype with a few counts. What it binds is unknown. Researchers used 5'RACE with constant-segment primers to make TCR alpha and TCR beta cDNA libraries that carry sample barcodes and UMIs. TCRdb itself ran the 5' RACE reads through MiXCR, one entry per CDR3 protein. In the table there are over 150,000 distinct CDR3 sequences, 10% to 15% of which are singletons. V lost 1 base and J 4 bases, leaving 8 bases between the germline ends. The CDR3 has 13 amino acids. Looked up from germline, CDR1 is SEHNR and CDR2 is FQNEAQ (reference sequence). Sequences were obtained from PBMCs or a T cell subset sorted from them (not recorded which). The TCR comes from a man younger than 30 who had mild COVID-19 (a few samples of this study predate the infection). Cell type and time point are not known. The chain uses TRBV7-9 and TRBJ2-7; D unclear. This chain's CDR3 is CASSLDLGYEQYV. The CDR3 nucleotides read TGTGCCAGCAGCTTAGATTTAGGATACGAGCAGTACGTC.